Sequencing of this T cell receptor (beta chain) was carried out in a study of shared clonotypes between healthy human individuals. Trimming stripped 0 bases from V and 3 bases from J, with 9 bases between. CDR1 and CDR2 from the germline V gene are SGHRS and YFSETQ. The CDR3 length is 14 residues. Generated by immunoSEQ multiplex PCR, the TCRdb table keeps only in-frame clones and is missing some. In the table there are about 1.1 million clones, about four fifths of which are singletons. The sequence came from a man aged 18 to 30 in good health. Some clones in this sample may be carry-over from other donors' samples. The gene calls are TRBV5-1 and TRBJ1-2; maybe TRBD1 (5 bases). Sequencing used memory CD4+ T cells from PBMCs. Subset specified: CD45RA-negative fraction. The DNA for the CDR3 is TGCGCCAGCAGCTTGGCAGGGAGGGACTATGGCTACACCTTC. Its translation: CASSLAGRDYGYTF.